The clone carrying this TCR beta chain was seen a handful of times. Its specificity is not known. 5'RACE with 10-nucleotide random UMIs generated the cDNA. Each CDR3 protein gets one entry after TCRdb re-called the 5' RACE reads with MiXCR. The table has about 62,000 distinct CDR3 sequences, over 3.5% seen once. Unmatched junction bases numbered 3, after V lost 3 bases and J lost 3 bases. This CDR3 spans 14 amino acids. The data derive from a study of neurological immune-mediated disorders. The unsorted libraries were generated from a total of 2 million PBMCs, which had been stored in RNAlater at -80 C. Study outcomes and limitations: Multiple sclerosis was found to have the least TCR clonal expansion, below healthy controls, and HTLV-1-associated myelopathy the most. The study found no CDR3 amino acid sequences shared by expanded clones across subjects, suggesting private repertoires in all groups.

Source material: PBMCs. The TCR sequence derives from a woman between 45 and 65 years old with multiple sclerosis. The gene calls are TRBV12-3 or TRBV12-4 and TRBJ1-1; 8 nucleotides align to TRBD1. The CDR3 is CASSLTGDDTEAFF. In nucleotides, the CDR3 is TGTGCCAGCAGTTTGACAGGGGACGACACTGAAGCTTTCTTT.